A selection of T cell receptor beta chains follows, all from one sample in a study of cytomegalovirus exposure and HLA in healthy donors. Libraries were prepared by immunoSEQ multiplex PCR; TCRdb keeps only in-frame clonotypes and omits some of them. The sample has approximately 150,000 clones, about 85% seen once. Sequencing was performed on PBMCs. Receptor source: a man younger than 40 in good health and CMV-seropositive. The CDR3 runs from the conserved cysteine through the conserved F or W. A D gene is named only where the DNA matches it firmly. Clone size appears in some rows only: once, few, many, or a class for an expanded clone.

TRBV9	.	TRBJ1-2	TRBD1	TGTGCCAGCAGCCCGGGACAGGCCCTCGGTACCTTC	CASSPGQALGTF
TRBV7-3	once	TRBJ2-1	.	TGTGCCAGCAGCTTACGCGGGGCCTACAATGAGCAGTTCTTC	CASSLRGAYNEQFF
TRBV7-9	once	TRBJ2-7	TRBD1	TGTGCCAGCAGCGGGACAGGGGGTTTTTACGAGCAGTACTTC	CASSGTGGFYEQYF
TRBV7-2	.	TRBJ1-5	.	TGTGCCAGCAGCCCCAGGACAAGTCTTTATAGCAATCAGCCCCAGCATTTT	CASSPRTSLYSNQPQHF
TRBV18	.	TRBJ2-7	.	TGTGCCAGCTCACAATGGGAGAGCTCCTACGAGCAGTACTTC	CASSQWESSYEQYF
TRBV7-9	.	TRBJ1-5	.	TGTGCCAGTGCAAAGGAGGCTCAGCCCCAGCATTTT	CASAKEAQPQHF
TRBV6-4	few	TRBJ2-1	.	TGTGCCAGCAGTGACGAGGAATTAGATGAGCAGTTCTTC	CASSDEELDEQFF
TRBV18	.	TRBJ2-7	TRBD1	TGTGCCAGCTCACCCATGACAGGGTACGAGCAGTACTTC	CASSPMTGYEQYF
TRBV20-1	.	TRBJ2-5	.	TGCAGTGCTAGGGCACAGGGCCCCCAGTACTTC	CSARAQGPQYF
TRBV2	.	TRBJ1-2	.	TGTGCCAGCAGTACTCTAGGGGCTTGGGGCTACACCTTC	CASSTLGAWGYTF